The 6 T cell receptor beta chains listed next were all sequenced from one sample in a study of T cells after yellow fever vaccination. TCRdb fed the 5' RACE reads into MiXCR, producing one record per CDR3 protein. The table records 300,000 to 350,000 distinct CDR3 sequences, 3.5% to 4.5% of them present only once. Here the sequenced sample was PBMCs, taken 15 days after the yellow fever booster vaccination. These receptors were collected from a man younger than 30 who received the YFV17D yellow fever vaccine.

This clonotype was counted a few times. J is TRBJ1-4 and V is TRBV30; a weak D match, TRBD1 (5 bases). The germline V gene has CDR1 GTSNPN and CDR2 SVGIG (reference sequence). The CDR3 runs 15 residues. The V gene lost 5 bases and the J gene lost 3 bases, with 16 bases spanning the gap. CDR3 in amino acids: CAWADRGIANEKLFF. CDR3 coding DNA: TGTGCCTGGGCCGATCGGGGGATAGCTAATGAAAAACTGTTTTTT.

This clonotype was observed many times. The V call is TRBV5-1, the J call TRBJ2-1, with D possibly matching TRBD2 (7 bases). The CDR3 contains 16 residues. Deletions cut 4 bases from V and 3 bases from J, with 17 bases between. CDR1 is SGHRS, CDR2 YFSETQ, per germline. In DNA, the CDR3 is TGCGCCAGCAGCCTATCTCAGAGGGGGGGCTACAATGAGCAGTTCTTC. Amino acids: CASSLSQRGGYNEQFF.

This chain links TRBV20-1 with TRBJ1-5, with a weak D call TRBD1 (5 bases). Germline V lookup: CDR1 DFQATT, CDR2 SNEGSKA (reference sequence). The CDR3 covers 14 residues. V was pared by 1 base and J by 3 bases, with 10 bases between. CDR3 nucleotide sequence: TGCAGTGCTAGAGTAACAGGAGTCAATCAGCCCCAGCATTTT. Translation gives CSARVTGVNQPQHF.

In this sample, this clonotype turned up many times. CDR3 loop: CASSEADRGHTQYF. For the CDR3, the DNA is TGTGCCAGCAGTGAAGCCGATAGGGGTCATACGCAGTATTTT. The rearrangement links TRBV6-1 to TRBJ2-3; maybe TRBD1 (5 bases). The germline gives CDR1 MNHNS, CDR2 SASEGT. Deletions cut 0 bases from V and 7 bases from J, with 11 bases between. CDR3 length: 14 amino acids.

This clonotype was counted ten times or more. The CDR3 DNA is TGTGCCAGCAGCTTCGCGGGACTAGAGGTGGAGACCCAGTACTTC. It yields the protein CASSFAGLEVETQYF. The chain joins TRBV7-2 to TRBJ2-5, with 8 bases aligning to TRBD2. The CDR3 extends over 15 amino acids. Germline CDR1 SGHTA, CDR2 FQGNSA. V shed 3 bases and J 5 bases; nucleotides not matched to a gene: 8.

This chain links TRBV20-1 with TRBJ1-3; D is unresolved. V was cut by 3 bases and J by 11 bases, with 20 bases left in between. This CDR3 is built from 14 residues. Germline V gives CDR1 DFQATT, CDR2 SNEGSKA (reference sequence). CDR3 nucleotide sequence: TGCAGTGCTAGCCCGTCGGGAGAAAAGGAACCCATATATTTT. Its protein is CSASPSGEKEPIYF.